This T cell receptor beta chain originates from a study of blood T cell repertoires in COVID-19. Seattle enrolled patients during active infection and tracked them longitudinally. Germline CDR1 reads LNHDA; CDR2 reads SQIVND (reference sequence). Trimming removed 4 bases from V and 6 bases from J, with 11 bases in between. CDR3 length equals 13 residues. Produced via immunoSEQ multiplex PCR; TCRdb's table is partial and in-frame only. The sample gives approximately 200,000 clones, about 85% of which show up once; under 7% is in the top ten. This receptor was identified in a woman aged 35 to 49 with COVID-19, enrolled during active disease. The sample consisted of peripheral blood. V is TRBV19 and J is TRBJ2-3; the D is unclear. The CDR3 region has the DNA TGTGCCAGTAGTAACTTAGAACGGGATACGCAGTATTTT. It is translated as CASSNLERDTQYF. Full variable domain (missing parts from reference TRBV19 and TRBJ2-3): DGGITQSPKYLFRKEGQNVTLSCEQNLNHDAMYWYRQDPGQGLRLIYYSQIVNDFQKGDIAEGYSVSREKKESFPLTVTSAQKNPTAFYLCASSNLERDTQYFGPGTRLTVL.